The present entry profiles one T cell receptor (beta chain) with its context. Germline V CDR1 and CDR2: MGHDK, SYGVNS. This CDR3 region has 15 residues. The V end was cut by 1 base, the J end by 1 base, with 10 bases between. The data were taken from a study of blood T cell repertoires in COVID-19. Turning to the study itself: Acute and convalescent COVID-19 specimens originated in the United States, Italy and Spain. T cells, B-cell-depleted T cells, or PBMCs provided the cDNA or gDNA that served as material.

As originally analysed: By means of reference gene primer amplification, nucleated cell counts were estimated. Sequencing used immunoSEQ multiplex PCR; TCRdb keeps in-frame clones, though not all of them. V, J and clone size derive from that table, while D and trimming were established from the DNA sequence. The sample records roughly 70,000 clones, roughly 80% being singletons. The specimen sequenced was peripheral blood. This TCR was recovered from a man aged 60 to 75 with acute or convalescent COVID-19. The chain is built from TRBV25-1 and TRBJ1-1; D may be TRBD1 (5 bases). The CDR3 loop reads CASSELGGGNTEAFF. DNA of the CDR3: TGTGCCAGCAGTGAATTGGGGGGTGGGAACACTGAAGCTTTCTTT.